The present T cell receptor (beta chain) was sequenced within a study of blood T cells in healthy people across ages. The CDR3 totals 13 residues. CDR1 SGHTA and CDR2 FQGNSA come from the germline V gene. The donors, all healthy, were Caucasians living in Russia, aged about 6 to 100. Every donor contributed 7.5 to 10 milliliters of peripheral blood by blood draw. Next came a second PCR, run for about 6 to 12 cycles, which used a sample-barcoded 5' primer along with a J-beta primer mix. From the 5' RACE reads, TCRdb called clonotypes with MiXCR, one entry per CDR3 protein. The sample holds around 1,000,000 distinct CDR3 sequences, under 30% seen once. Another study also made use of these data, one on T cells of mothers and their children.

The sequencing input was blood. This sequence joins TRBV7-2 and TRBJ2-5, with 7 positions matching TRBD1. The J call may not be correct, given that the DNA end is closer to TRBJ2-7. The clonotype originates from a girl aged 2 to 10 in good health. In nucleotides, the CDR3 is TGTGCCAGCAGTTCCTGGGACAGCTACGAGCAGTACTTC. Amino acids: CASSSWDSYEQYF.